The entry below gives a single TCR beta chain sequence along with its context. Sequencing was performed with immunoSEQ multiplex PCR; in TCRdb, only in-frame clones are kept and a portion is missing. The data contain about 38,000 clones, around 90% of them seen just once; the ten biggest clones take up more than 0.55%. This sample is drawn from a study of T cell changes during pregnancy in multiple sclerosis. The V end was cut by 0 bases, the J end by 4 bases, with 12 bases between. The CDR3 has 16 amino acids. Germline CDR1 is LGHNA and CDR2 is YNFKEQ. This sequence originates from a female donor with multiple sclerosis, enrolled in a pregnancy study. J is TRBJ2-2 and V is TRBV4-2; D perhaps matches TRBD2 (5 bases). The source was CD4+ T cells from peripheral blood mononuclear cells, collected in the second trimester of pregnancy. CDR3 nucleotides: TGTGCCAGCAGCCAAGATCTCGAGGCGGGCACCGGGGAGCTGTTTTTT. This gives the protein CASSQDLEAGTGELFF.